This TCR beta chain derives from a study of metastatic and nonmetastatic thyroid tumors. Study-wide context: Comparison of repertoires was carried out across blood and tumor or nodule tissue from malignant and benign thyroid patients. Study observations and caveats: Significantly greater TCR beta diversity was reportedly found in malignant thyroid tumors than in benign nodules (in blood and tumor).

No patient had received any treatment before thyroid surgery. This CDR3 has 14 amino acids. Germline CDR1 and CDR2: MDHEN and SYDVKM. Per the original methods: CDR3 was compared across clinicopathological groups, and the resulting differences were used to build a distant-metastasis classifier for papillary thyroid cancer. TCRdb reanalyzed the PCR reads with MiXCR. The V and J calls and clone size come from TCRdb's table, not from the authors' own analysis. The sample gives around 16,000 clones, under 30% of which show up once; more than 9% is in the top ten. Points on this clone: Its target is unknown.

Sequencing was performed on adjacent normal tissue. The chain joins TRBV28 to TRBJ1-5, with unresolved D. The J call could be wrong; TRBJ2-3 is a better fit for the DNA end. The receptor comes from a female donor with papillary thyroid cancer or a benign thyroid nodule (not recorded which). Some clones in this sample may be carry-over from other donors' samples. Here the CDR3 reads CASSLFWVVEPQYF. The CDR3 nucleotides are TGTGCCAGCAGTTTGTTTTGGGTCGTGGAGCCCCAGTATTTT.